This T cell receptor beta chain is from a study of blood T cell repertoires in COVID-19. CDR3 length: 14 residues. From germline, CDR1 is SGHTA and CDR2 FQGTGA. V lost 5 bases to trimming and J lost 5 bases, with 15 bases between them. Per the original data handling: Scientists estimated how many nucleated cells there were by amplifying reference gene primers. TCRdb's copy holds only in-frame clones and misses some; the assay was immunoSEQ multiplex PCR. V and J calls and clone size come straight from that table; D and trimming were deduced from the DNA. The sample contains approximately 200,000 clones, just under 90% of which appear only once. The count of this clone is one.

The source is a man aged 60 to 69 who had recovered from COVID-19. The sequenced material came from peripheral blood. V is TRBV7-3 and J is TRBJ1-1; no definite D call. The CDR3 DNA reads TGTGCCAGCAGCGCACAGAGGGAAGGAACTGAAGCTTTCTTT. This encodes CASSAQREGTEAFF. Based on the CDR3 plus reference TRBV7-3 and TRBJ1-1, the full variable domain is GAGVSQTPSNKVTEKGKYVELRCDPISGHTALYWYRQSLGQGPEFLIYFQGTGAADDSGLPNDRFFAVRPEGSVSTLKIQRTERGDSAVYLCASSAQREGTEAFFGQGTRLTVV.